The clone carrying this T cell receptor (beta chain) was counted at least ten times. This record belongs to a study of T cells after yellow fever vaccination. TCRdb itself ran the 5' RACE reads through MiXCR, one entry per CDR3 protein. The sample records 300,000 to 350,000 distinct CDR3 sequences, 3.5% to 4.5% being singletons. Germline V CDR1 and CDR2: LGHNA, YSLEER. The CDR3 sequence is 19 residues long. Between the trimmed V and J ends, which lost 0 bases and 4 bases, there was a span of 21 bases. The rearrangement joins TRBV4-3 to TRBJ2-2; the D gene is possibly TRBD2 (5 bases). This sequence was found in a man aged 18 to 30 who received the YFV17D yellow fever vaccine. The input for sequencing was PBMCs, taken 15 days after the yellow fever booster vaccination. The CDR3 nucleotides read TGCGCCAGCAGCCAAGATCTGGGCCGACTACCGCGTGGCACCGGGGAGCTGTTTTTT. Its protein is CASSQDLGRLPRGTGELFF.